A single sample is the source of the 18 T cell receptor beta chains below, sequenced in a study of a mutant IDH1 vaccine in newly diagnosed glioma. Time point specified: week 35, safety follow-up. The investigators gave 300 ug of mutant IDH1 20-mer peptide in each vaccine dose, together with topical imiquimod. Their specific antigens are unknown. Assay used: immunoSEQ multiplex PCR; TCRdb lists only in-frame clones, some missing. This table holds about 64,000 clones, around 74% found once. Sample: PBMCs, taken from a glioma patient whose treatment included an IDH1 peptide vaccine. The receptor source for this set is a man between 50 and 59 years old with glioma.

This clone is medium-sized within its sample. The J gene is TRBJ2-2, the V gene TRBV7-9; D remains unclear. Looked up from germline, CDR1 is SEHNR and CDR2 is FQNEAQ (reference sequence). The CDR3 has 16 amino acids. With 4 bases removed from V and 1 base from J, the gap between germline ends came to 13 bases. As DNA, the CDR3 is TGTGCCAGCAGCTCAAAAATTTCAGGGAACACCGGGGAGCTGTTTTTT. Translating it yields CASSSKISGNTGELFF.

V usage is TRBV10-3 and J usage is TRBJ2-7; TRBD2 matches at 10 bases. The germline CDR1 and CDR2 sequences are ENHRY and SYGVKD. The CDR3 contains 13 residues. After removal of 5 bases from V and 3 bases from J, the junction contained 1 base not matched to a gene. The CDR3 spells CAISTSGDYEQYF. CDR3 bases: TGTGCCATCAGTACTAGCGGGGACTACGAGCAGTACTTC.

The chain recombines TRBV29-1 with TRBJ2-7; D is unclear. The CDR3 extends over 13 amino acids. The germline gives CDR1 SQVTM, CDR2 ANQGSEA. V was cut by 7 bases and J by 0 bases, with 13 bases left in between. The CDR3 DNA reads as TGCAGCGCGCGCCACTCCGTCTCCTACGAGCAGTACTTC. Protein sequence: CSARHSVSYEQYF.

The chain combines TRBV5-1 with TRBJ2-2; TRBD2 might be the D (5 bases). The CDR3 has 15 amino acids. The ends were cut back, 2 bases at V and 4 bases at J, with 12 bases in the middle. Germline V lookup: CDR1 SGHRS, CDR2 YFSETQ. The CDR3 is CASSFRGESTGELFF. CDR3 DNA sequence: TGCGCCAGCAGCTTCCGGGGTGAGAGCACCGGGGAGCTGTTTTTT.

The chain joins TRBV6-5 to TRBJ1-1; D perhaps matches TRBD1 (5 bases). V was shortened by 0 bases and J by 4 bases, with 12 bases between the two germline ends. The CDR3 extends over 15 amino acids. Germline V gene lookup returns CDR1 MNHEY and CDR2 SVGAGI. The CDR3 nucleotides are TGTGCCAGCAGTTACTCGTCACAGGCGAGCACTGAAGCTTTCTTT. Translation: CASSYSSQASTEAFF.

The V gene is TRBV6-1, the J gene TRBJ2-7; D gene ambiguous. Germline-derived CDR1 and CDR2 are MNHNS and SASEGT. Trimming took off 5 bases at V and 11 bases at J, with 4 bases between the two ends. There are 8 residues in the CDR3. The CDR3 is CASSTEYF. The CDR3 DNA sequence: TGTGCCAGCAGTACGGAGTACTTC.

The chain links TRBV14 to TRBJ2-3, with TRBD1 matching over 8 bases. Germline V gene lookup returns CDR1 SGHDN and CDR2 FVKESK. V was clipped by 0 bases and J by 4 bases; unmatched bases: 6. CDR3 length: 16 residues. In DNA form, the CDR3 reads TGTGCCAGCAGCCAAGAAGGACAGGGAGTGGCAGATACGCAGTATTTT. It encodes CASSQEGQGVADTQYF.

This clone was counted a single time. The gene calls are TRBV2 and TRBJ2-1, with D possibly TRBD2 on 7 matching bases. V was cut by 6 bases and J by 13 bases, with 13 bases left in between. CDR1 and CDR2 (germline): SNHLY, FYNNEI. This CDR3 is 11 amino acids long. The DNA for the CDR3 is TGTGCCAGCAGGGCCCGGGGGGCACAGTTCTTC. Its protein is CASRARGAQFF.

CDR3 DNA sequence: TGTGCCAGCAGCTTAGACGTCGGGACCCAGTACTTC. This gives the protein CASSLDVGTQYF. This chain connects TRBV7-2 to TRBJ2-5; D call uncertain. Looked up from germline, CDR1 is SGHTA and CDR2 is FQGNSA. CDR3 length: 12 residues. Between the trimmed V and J ends, which lost 1 base and 7 bases, there was a span of 7 bases.

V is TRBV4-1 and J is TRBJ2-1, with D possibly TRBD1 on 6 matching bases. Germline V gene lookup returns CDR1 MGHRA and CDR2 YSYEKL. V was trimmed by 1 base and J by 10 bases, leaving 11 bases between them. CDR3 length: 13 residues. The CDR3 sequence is CASSQVGQSEQFF. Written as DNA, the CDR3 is TGCGCCAGCAGCCAAGTTGGACAGAGCGAGCAGTTCTTC.

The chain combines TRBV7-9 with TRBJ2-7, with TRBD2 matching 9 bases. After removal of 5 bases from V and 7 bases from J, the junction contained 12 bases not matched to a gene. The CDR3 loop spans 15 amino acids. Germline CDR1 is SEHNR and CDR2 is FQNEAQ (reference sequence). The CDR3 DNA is TGTGCCAGCAGCCCACCAGCTAGCGGGGTCTTGGAGCAGTACTTC. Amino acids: CASSPPASGVLEQYF.

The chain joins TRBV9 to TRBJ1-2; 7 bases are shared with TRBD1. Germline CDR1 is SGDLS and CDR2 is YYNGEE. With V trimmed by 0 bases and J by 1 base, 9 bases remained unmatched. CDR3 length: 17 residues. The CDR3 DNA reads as TGTGCCAGCAGCGTAGAAAGGGGAACAGGGGTTAACTATGGCTACACCTTC. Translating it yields CASSVERGTGVNYGYTF.

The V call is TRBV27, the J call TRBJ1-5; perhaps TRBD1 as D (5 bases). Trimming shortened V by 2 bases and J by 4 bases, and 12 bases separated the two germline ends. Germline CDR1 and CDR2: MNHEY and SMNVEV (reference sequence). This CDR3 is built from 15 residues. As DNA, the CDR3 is TGTGCCAGCAGTTTAACTTGGGACGCTAATCAGCCCCAGCATTTT. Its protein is CASSLTWDANQPQHF.

The CDR3 nucleotides are TGTGCCAGCAGTGGGCGGGCCAGCTCCTACGAGCAGTACTTC. The encoded protein is CASSGRASSYEQYF. V and J are TRBV28 and TRBJ2-7; D is perhaps TRBD2 (5 bases). Per germline, CDR1 MDHEN and CDR2 SYDVKM. The CDR3 length is 14 residues. Trimming left V 5 bases short and J 0 bases short, with 11 bases between.

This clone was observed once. CDR3: CASSQFRTATYNEQFF. The CDR3 DNA is TGCGCCAGCAGCCAATTTAGGACTGCAACCTACAATGAGCAGTTCTTC. The V call is TRBV5-1, the J call TRBJ2-1; tentatively, D is TRBD2 (5 bases). The CDR3 has 16 amino acids. Trimming shortened V by 4 bases and J by 2 bases, and 16 bases separated the two germline ends. Germline values: CDR1 SGHRS, CDR2 YFSETQ.

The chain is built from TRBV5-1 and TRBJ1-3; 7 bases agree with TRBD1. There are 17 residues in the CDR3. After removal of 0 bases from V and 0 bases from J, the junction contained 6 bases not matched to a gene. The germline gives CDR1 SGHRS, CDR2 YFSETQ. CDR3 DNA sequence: TGCGCCAGCAGCTTGGGGGCCGGGACAGCCTCTGGAAACACCATATATTTT. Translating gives CASSLGAGTASGNTIYF.

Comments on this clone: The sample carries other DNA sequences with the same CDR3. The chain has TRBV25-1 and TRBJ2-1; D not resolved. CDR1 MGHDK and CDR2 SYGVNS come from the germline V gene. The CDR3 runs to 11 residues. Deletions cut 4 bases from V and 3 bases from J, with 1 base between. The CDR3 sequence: CASSGYNEQFF. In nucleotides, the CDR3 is TGTGCCAGCAGTGGCTACAATGAGCAGTTCTTC.

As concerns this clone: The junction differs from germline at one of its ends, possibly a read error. CDR3 sequence reads: CASGDSLGPQHF. The CDR3 DNA follows: TGTGCCAGCGGTGACTCCCTTGGGCCCCAGCATTTT. This chain links TRBV2 with TRBJ1-5; D remains ambiguous. This CDR3 is 12 amino acids long. CDR1 and CDR2 (germline): SNHLY, FYNNEI. Full variable domain (remainder filled in from reference TRBV2 and TRBJ1-5): EPEVTQTPSHQVTQMGQEVILRCVPISNHLYFYWYRQILGQKVEFLVSFYNNEISEKSEIFDDQFSVERPDGSNFTLKIRSTKLEDSAMYFCASGDSLGPQHFGDGTRLSIL.